This T cell receptor beta chain was observed in a study of shared clonotypes between healthy human individuals. Clones were read by immunoSEQ multiplex PCR, and TCRdb kept only the in-frame ones, dropping some. The sample lists fewer than 2.5 million clones, under 95% occurring once. Germline CDR1 reads KGHSH; CDR2 reads LQKENI. CDR3 length: 16 residues. V lost 6 bases and J lost 3; bases outside the gene matches: 5. The clonotype comes from a man aged 18 to 30 in good health. Some clones in this sample may be carry-over from other donors' samples. The V gene is TRBV18, the J gene TRBJ2-1, with 13 nucleotides matching TRBD2. The sequenced sample consisted of naive CD4+ T cells from PBMCs. Subset specified: CD45RA+ positively selected. Written as DNA, the CDR3 is TGTGCCAGCTCCCAGGGACTAGCGGGGAGCTACAATGAGCAGTTCTTC. Residues: CASSQGLAGSYNEQFF.